Presented here are 10 T cell receptor beta chains from one specimen sequenced in a study of T cell changes during pregnancy in multiple sclerosis. TCRdb keeps only in-frame clones here, not all; method: immunoSEQ multiplex PCR. The sample lists around 69,000 clones, 90% to 95% seen once, with approximately 5.3% in the top ten. This specimen was CD8+ T cells from peripheral blood mononuclear cells, taken before pregnancy. These receptors came from a female donor with multiple sclerosis, enrolled in a pregnancy study.

This chain links TRBV5-6 with TRBJ2-3, with 8 bases identical to TRBD2. The V and J ends lost 2 bases and 6 bases, in that order; junction bases with no gene match: 5. Germline CDR1 reads SGHDT; CDR2 reads YYEEEE. The CDR3 loop spans 14 amino acids. The CDR3 reads CASSFGLAADTQYF. Here the CDR3 DNA reads TGTGCCAGCAGCTTTGGACTAGCTGCCGATACGCAGTATTTT.

V is TRBV15 and J is TRBJ1-4; tentative D call: TRBD1 (5 bases). With 4 bases removed from V and 7 bases from J, the gap between germline ends came to 16 bases. The CDR3 totals 15 residues. Germline V gives CDR1 LNHNV, CDR2 YYDKDF (reference sequence). The CDR3 loop is CATSTGFLGGEKLFF. The CDR3 region has the DNA TGTGCCACCAGCACCGGCTTCTTGGGGGGTGAAAAACTGTTTTTT.

The chain has TRBV5-6 and TRBJ2-5; weak D call: TRBD2 (6 bases). CDR1 is SGHDT, CDR2 YYEEEE, per germline. CDR3 length: 13 residues. Trimming removed 2 bases at V and 3 bases at J, with 8 bases between. CDR3 nucleotides: TGTGCCAGCAGCTTCGCTAGCGAAGAGACCCAGTACTTC. It codes for CASSFASEETQYF. The full variable domain, with the rest looked up from reference TRBV5-6 and TRBJ2-5, is DAGVTQSPTHLIKTRGQQVTLRCSPKSGHDTVSWYQQALGQGPQFIFQYYEEEERQRGNFPDRFSGHQFPNYSSELNVNALLLGDSALYLCASSFASEETQYFGPGTRLLVL.

The chain is built from TRBV6-5 and TRBJ1-2; D is perhaps TRBD1 (5 bases). Germline values: CDR1 MNHEY, CDR2 SVGAGI. V lost 4 bases to trimming and J lost 3 bases, with 9 bases between them. The CDR3 extends over 13 amino acids. In DNA, the CDR3 is TGTGCCAGCAGTTTGGGGGGAGACTATGGCTACACCTTC. It is translated as CASSLGGDYGYTF.

The chain recombines TRBV11-2 with TRBJ1-1; 7 positions agree with TRBD1. With V trimmed by 7 bases and J by 0 bases, 11 bases remained unmatched. This CDR3 has 16 amino acids. Germline CDR1 is SGHAT and CDR2 is FQNNGV. The CDR3: CASNHQQGIMNTEAFF. The CDR3 region has the DNA TGTGCCAGCAACCACCAACAGGGGATCATGAACACTGAAGCTTTCTTT.

The rearrangement joins TRBV6-6 to TRBJ2-3; D is unresolved. In germline, CDR1 is MNHNY, CDR2 SVGAGI (reference sequence). The CDR3 contains 14 residues. The V and J ends lost 6 bases and 0 bases respectively, with 10 bases between them. The CDR3 loop is CASSPFSSTDTQYF. For the CDR3, the DNA is TGTGCCAGCAGCCCCTTCTCTAGCACAGATACGCAGTATTTT.

The chain has TRBV4-1 and TRBJ2-5, with 7 bases identical to TRBD2. The V gene end was trimmed by 4 bases and the J gene end by 9 bases; junction bases not matched to a gene: 8. The CDR3 spans 13 residues. CDR1 and CDR2 (germline): MGHRA, YSYEKL. The CDR3 DNA reads as TGCGCCAGCAGCCCCGGACTAGGAAGGGCCCAGTACTTC. Translation: CASSPGLGRAQYF.

To note about this clone: One junction end does not reproduce the germline sequence, and a read error may be involved. V and J are TRBV13 and TRBJ1-1; D is perhaps TRBD1 (6 bases). Germline V gene lookup returns CDR1 PRHDT and CDR2 FYEKMQ (reference sequence). This CDR3 is built from 13 residues. The CDR3 coding sequence is TGTGCCAGCAGCACGTGGACAGACACAGAAGCTTTCTTT. Translated: CASSTWTDTEAFF.

The gene calls are TRBV6-6 and TRBJ2-1, with D tentatively TRBD1 (5 bases). The CDR3 has 14 amino acids. Germline CDR1 and CDR2: MNHNY and SVGAGI (reference sequence). Deletions cut 2 bases from V and 5 bases from J, with 10 bases between. The CDR3 loop is CASSYAQEDNEQFF. CDR3 nucleotides: TGTGCCAGCAGTTACGCACAGGAAGACAATGAGCAGTTCTTC.

This clone came up a few times. This chain connects TRBV27 to TRBJ2-1; 9 bases are a match to TRBD1. Trimming cost V 3 bases and J 5 bases; bases outside gene matches: 2. In germline, CDR1 is MNHEY, CDR2 SMNVEV (reference sequence). This CDR3 has 14 residues. The CDR3 spells CASSFGTGNNEQFF. The CDR3 DNA reads as TGTGCCAGCAGTTTCGGGACAGGGAACAATGAGCAGTTCTTC.